This T cell receptor (beta chain) originates from a study of CD8+ T cells in alopecia areata. The sample's treatment: oral pan-JAK inhibitor, 5-10 mg twice daily. This CDR3 is built from 11 residues. Germline V gives CDR1 DFQATT, CDR2 SNEGSKA (reference sequence). The V and J ends lost 1 base and 8 bases respectively, with 6 bases between them. Sequencing templates came from extracted RNA that was reverse transcribed into cDNA. This table comes from immunoSEQ multiplex PCR, and its TCRdb copy is limited to in-frame clones, with some not included. This repertoire shows about 220,000 clones, less than 75% found once; its top ten account for roughly 1.6%. This clone has more than one count but fewer than ten.

The V and J genes are TRBV20-1 and TRBJ2-4, with D unclear. This sample comprised CD4+ T cells sorted from blood, obtained at week 4, from a patient treated with tofacitinib. The receptor was derived from a human donor with alopecia areata. In DNA form, the CDR3 reads TGCAGTGCTAGAGTAGTGGACATTCAGTACTTC. Amino acid sequence: CSARVVDIQYF.